This T cell receptor (beta chain) was sequenced during a study of blood T cells in healthy people across ages. Germline CDR1 is SGHTA and CDR2 is FQGNSA. J lost 9 bases, V lost 5 bases, and 9 bases had no gene match. CDR3 size: 14 residues. Notes on the study in general: TCR beta diversity, measured per million T cells, fell in a roughly linear way with age.

About this clonotype: Its antigen is as yet unknown.

The second PCR ran roughly 6 to 12 cycles with a sample-barcoded 5' primer and J-beta primers. TCRdb passed the 5' RACE reads through MiXCR, listing each CDR3 protein once. The sample shows 1.5 million to 2 million distinct CDR3 sequences, just under 50% of them seen only once. This clonotype was obtained from a woman in her 40s in good health. The V call is TRBV7-2, the J call TRBJ2-1; 8 positions match TRBD1. Sequenced: blood. The CDR3 loop reads CASSLDRGSGEQFF. In DNA, the CDR3 is TGTGCCAGCAGCCTCGACAGGGGTTCCGGTGAGCAGTTCTTC.